These 19 T cell receptor beta chains came from one sample sequenced in a study of T cell responses to AZD1222 COVID-19 vaccine. TCRdb's copy holds only in-frame clones and misses some; the assay was immunoSEQ multiplex PCR. The sample consists of some 280,000 clones, 94% of them appearing once. The source material was peripheral blood, sampled 28 days after the second AZD1222 dose. The source of these receptors is an adult who received the AZD1222 COVID-19 vaccine.

The chain is built from TRBV5-1 and TRBJ1-4; D perhaps matches TRBD1 (6 bases). The germline CDR1 and CDR2 sequences are SGHRS and YFSETQ. Deletions cut 3 bases from V and 0 bases from J, with 15 bases between. The CDR3 is 17 amino acids. The CDR3 DNA follows: TGCGCCAGCAGCTCCACAGGGACCTCCTCAACTAATGAAAAACTGTTTTTT. Its translation: CASSSTGTSSTNEKLFF.

The chain uses TRBV4-1 and TRBJ2-7; 8 bases are a match to TRBD2. V trimming: 1 base; J trimming: 3 bases; junction bases outside the gene matches: 2. Germline assignment: CDR1 MGHRA and CDR2 YSYEKL. The CDR3 length is 14 residues. In nucleotides, the CDR3 is TGCGCCAGCAGCCAAGGCGGGGGGCACTACGAGCAGTACTTC. Its protein product is CASSQGGGHYEQYF.

Worth noting for this clone: Mismatch with germline at one junction end may stem from a read error. The chain carries TRBV7-7 and TRBJ2-3; TRBD1 matches at 11 bases. The CDR3 is 16 residues long. Germline assignment: CDR1 SSHAT and CDR2 FNYEAQ (reference sequence). This CDR3 reads CASSPGQGASTDTQYF. CDR3 nucleotides: TGTGCTAGCAGCCCTGGACAGGGGGCCAGCACAGATACGCAGTATTTT. The whole variable domain, filled in from reference TRBV7-7 and TRBJ2-3, reads GAGVSQSPRYKVTKRGQDVTLRCDPISSHATLYWYQQALGQGPEFLTYFNYEAQPDKSGLPSDRFSAERPEGSISTLTIQRTEQRDSAMYRCASSPGQGASTDTQYFGPGTRLTVL.

The rearrangement links TRBV5-4 to TRBJ1-1; D is unclear. The CDR3 is made up of 12 amino acids. Germline V CDR1 and CDR2: SGHNT, YYREEE (reference sequence). The V and J ends lost 1 base and 3 bases respectively, with 4 bases between them. CDR3 residues: CASSLPDTEAFF. The CDR3 DNA reads TGTGCCAGCAGCTTGCCGGACACTGAAGCTTTCTTT.

V is TRBV12-2 and J is TRBJ2-7; TRBD2 is the table's D call, not checked against the DNA. TRBV12-2 is shown as a pseudogene. The CDR3 has 18 amino acids. In DNA form, the CDR3 reads TGTGCAAGTCGCTTACCCCCCCCTAACCCCGGGTTGACCTACGAGCAGTACTTC. It codes for CASRLPPPNPGLTYEQYF.

The chain joins TRBV6-4 to TRBJ2-7; D is unresolved. Trimming removed 5 bases from V and 7 bases from J, with 3 bases in between. This CDR3 has 9 residues. The germline V gene encodes CDR1 MRHNA and CDR2 SNTAGT. The CDR3, as DNA: TGTGCCAGCAGTTGTGAGCAGTACTTC. Protein product: CASSCEQYF.

V gene TRBV5-5 combines with J gene TRBJ2-1; 7 positions match TRBD1. CDR1 is SGHKS and CDR2 is YYEKEE in the germline V gene (reference sequence). The CDR3 covers 14 residues. With 0 bases clipped from V and 7 bases from J, the junction kept 4 bases outside the gene matches. The CDR3 DNA follows: TGTGCCAGCAGCTTGGACAGGGGCTCGAATGAGCAGTTCTTC. Protein sequence: CASSLDRGSNEQFF. The full variable domain, completed using reference TRBV5-5 and TRBJ2-1, is DAGVTQSPTHLIKTRGQQVTLRCSPISGHKSVSWYQQVLGQGPQFIFQYYEKEERGRGNFPDRFSARQFPNYSSELNVNALLLGDSALYLCASSLDRGSNEQFFGPGTRLTVL.

This chain links TRBV7-9 with TRBJ2-3, with D tentatively TRBD2 (6 bases). The CDR3 has 15 amino acids. The V end lost 5 bases, the J end lost 2 bases, and 14 bases lay between the germline ends. Germline CDR1 is SEHNR and CDR2 is FQNEAQ (reference sequence). In DNA, the CDR3 is TGTGCCAGCAGCACAAGCCCGGGGGACACAGATACGCAGTATTTT. It encodes CASSTSPGDTDTQYF.

The CDR3 DNA reads as TGTGCCAGCAGTTTGGGAGGCAGTAGCACAGATACGCAGTATTTT. Protein: CASSLGGSSTDTQYF. This chain links TRBV28 with TRBJ2-3, with a tentative D call TRBD2 (6 bases). The V end lost 3 bases, the J end lost 0 bases, and 10 bases lay between the germline ends. The CDR3 spans 15 residues. Germline lookup yields CDR1 MDHEN and CDR2 SYDVKM. The entire variable domain, with the rest obtained from reference TRBV28 and TRBJ2-3, is as follows: DVKVTQSSRYLVKRTGEKVFLECVQDMDHENMFWYRQDPGLGLRLIYFSYDVKMKEKGDIPEGYSVSREKKERFSLILESASTNQTSMYLCASSLGGSSTDTQYFGPGTRLTVL.

This chain links TRBV4-3 with TRBJ1-5, with TRBD1 matching over 8 bases. J was trimmed by 11 bases and V by 1 base; bases with no gene match: 13. Germline CDR1 is LGHNA and CDR2 is YSLEER. The length of the CDR3 is 16 residues. CDR3 DNA sequence: TGCGCCAGCAGCCAAGGCTACGGGACAGGCGGACAGGCCCAGCATTTT. This codes for CASSQGYGTGGQAQHF.

V usage is TRBV2 and J usage is TRBJ1-1; tentatively, D is TRBD1 (5 bases). This CDR3 is built from 15 residues. V gave up 5 bases and J gave up 0 bases, with 13 bases separating them. Germline V gives CDR1 SNHLY, CDR2 FYNNEI. The CDR3 nucleotides read TGTGCCAGCAGTTTTCCCGGGACGGTGAACACTGAAGCTTTCTTT. Its translation is CASSFPGTVNTEAFF.

The DNA for the CDR3 is TGTGCCAGCAGGACCACAGGGGGCGGATCACCCCTCCACTTT. Translating gives CASRTTGGGSPLHF. This chain uses TRBV11-2 with TRBJ1-6, with 9 bases lining up with TRBD1. V shed 6 bases and J 10 bases; nucleotides not matched to a gene: 7. CDR3 size: 14 residues. CDR1 is SGHAT, CDR2 FQNNGV, per germline.

The gene calls are TRBV28 and TRBJ1-5, with D tentatively TRBD1 (5 bases). This CDR3 is 14 amino acids long. CDR1 and CDR2 from the germline V gene are MDHEN and SYDVKM. V gave up 3 bases and J gave up 6 bases, with 12 bases separating them. CDR3 region: CASSFSGAGQPQHF. DNA of the CDR3: TGTGCCAGCAGTTTTAGCGGGGCGGGTCAGCCCCAGCATTTT. Using reference TRBV28 and TRBJ1-5 for the parts outside the CDR3, the full variable domain is DVKVTQSSRYLVKRTGEKVFLECVQDMDHENMFWYRQDPGLGLRLIYFSYDVKMKEKGDIPEGYSVSREKKERFSLILESASTNQTSMYLCASSFSGAGQPQHFGDGTRLSIL.

This chain connects TRBV5-5 to TRBJ1-2, with no clear D. CDR3 size: 13 residues. Germline lookup yields CDR1 SGHKS and CDR2 YYEKEE (reference sequence). V was clipped by 2 bases and J by 5 bases, with 10 bases between them. CDR3 coding DNA: TGTGCCAGCAGCTTCACGGGGTTTTATGGCTACACCTTC. Its translation is CASSFTGFYGYTF.

This clone came up once. The chain has TRBV15 and TRBJ1-4; D gene ambiguous. V shed 3 bases and J shed 8 bases, with 16 bases lying between them. This CDR3 is built from 15 residues. Germline V gives CDR1 LNHNV, CDR2 YYDKDF (reference sequence). CDR3 in amino acids: CATSSRSGSVEKLFF. CDR3 coding DNA: TGTGCCACCAGCAGTCGATCCGGATCAGTCGAAAAACTGTTTTTT. Drawing the rest from reference TRBV15 and TRBJ1-4, the complete variable domain is DAMVIQNPRYQVTQFGKPVTLSCSQTLNHNVMYWYQQKSSQAPKLLFHYYDKDFNNEADTPDNFQSRRPNTSFCFLDIRSPGLGDTAMYLCATSSRSGSVEKLFFGSGTQLSVL.

This chain connects TRBV30 to TRBJ1-5; a possible D gene is TRBD1 (6 bases). Trimming shortened V by 3 bases and J by 5 bases, and 11 bases separated the two germline ends. The V gene's germline CDR1 is GTSNPN and CDR2 SVGIG (reference sequence). The CDR3 spans 13 residues. Written as DNA, the CDR3 is TGTGCCTGGAGGGGACAAGGGGATCAGCCCCAGCATTTT. Translated: CAWRGQGDQPQHF.

The chain couples TRBV24-1 to TRBJ2-5, with D unresolved. Trimming removed 6 bases at V and 2 bases at J, with 12 bases between. The CDR3 extends over 14 amino acids. Germline CDR1 KGHDR, CDR2 SFDVKD. CDR3 residues: CATSPGYYQETQYF. The CDR3 DNA reads as TGTGCCACCAGTCCTGGATATTATCAAGAGACCCAGTACTTC.

V gene TRBV18 combines with J gene TRBJ1-3; D remains ambiguous. This CDR3 is 15 amino acids long. Trimming took 6 bases from V and 0 from J, leaving 12 bases between them. Germline CDR1 is KGHSH and CDR2 is LQKENI. CDR3 DNA: TGTGCCAGCTCCTCAGGACGGAACTCTGGAAACACCATATATTTT. Translated: CASSSGRNSGNTIYF.

This sequence joins TRBV27 and TRBJ2-7; 13 bases map to TRBD2. CDR3 length: 15 amino acids. Per the germline V gene, CDR1 is MNHEY and CDR2 is SMNVEV (reference sequence). Trimming at V came to 4 bases and at J to 5 bases, leaving 5 bases not matched to a gene. The CDR3 protein is CASSSTSGRINEQYF. CDR3 coding DNA: TGTGCCAGCAGTTCGACTAGCGGGAGGATCAACGAGCAGTACTTC.